This paragraph reports one T cell receptor beta chain. Its target antigen remains unknown. Per-base quality was not reported, and no clone a single base away is much larger than it. Compared with germline, V lacks 6 bases and J lacks 5 bases; bases without a gene match: 9. The CDR3 runs 14 amino acids, cysteine and phenylalanine included. CDR3 DNA only is kept here, 42 bases in frame from base 1. Based on the germline V gene, the CDR1 and CDR2 sequences are MDHEN and SYDVKM. Because repertoires were sampled repeatedly during chemoradiotherapy, clonal expansion in the tumor microenvironment could be followed. These data come from a study of chemoradiotherapy in HPV16-positive cancers (dated by TCRdb to 2022 to 2024). For the wider study: Candidate HPV-specific T-cell clones and common TCR motifs were defined through functional T-cell assays on cells from a couple of HPV16-positive patients. The study set out to ask whether T-cell immunity against the HPV oncoproteins E6 and E7 changes over the course of chemoradiotherapy and whether that immunity affects survival. TCR repertoires from over 80 patients with HPV-related cancers were then used to track the candidate HPV-specific TCRs and motifs. Broader findings and caveats from the paper: The functional definition of HPV-specific T cells came from only a couple of HPV16-positive patients, and the survival association was reported for HPV16-positive patients. Expansion of candidate HPV-specific clones and E7-related TCR motifs was observed in the tumor microenvironment during treatment, whereas no such expansion was observed for non-HPV-specific T cells. In HPV16-positive patients, expansion of HPV-responsive T cells during chemoradiotherapy was associated with improved recurrence-free survival.

The library relied on the immunoSEQ multiplex PCR assay. Held by TCRdb, this immuneACCESS table contains in-frame sequences only and omits some clones. Under half of the omission traces to an unresolved V gene where checked; the cause of the rest is unknown. Present in this sample are around 29,000 clones, 93% of which were seen just once. Jointly, the top ten make up about a sixth of the sample. The material sequenced was blood, taken from a patient who underwent chemoradiotherapy. The clonotype was recovered from a human donor with HPV-associated anogenital cancer. The chain is assembled from TRBV28 and TRBJ1-1; TRBD1 matches 7 bases in the middle. The nucleotides are TGTGCCAGCAGATCAGGGGGAGCGGGTACTGAAGCTTTCTTT. Its protein is CASRSGGAGTEAFF.